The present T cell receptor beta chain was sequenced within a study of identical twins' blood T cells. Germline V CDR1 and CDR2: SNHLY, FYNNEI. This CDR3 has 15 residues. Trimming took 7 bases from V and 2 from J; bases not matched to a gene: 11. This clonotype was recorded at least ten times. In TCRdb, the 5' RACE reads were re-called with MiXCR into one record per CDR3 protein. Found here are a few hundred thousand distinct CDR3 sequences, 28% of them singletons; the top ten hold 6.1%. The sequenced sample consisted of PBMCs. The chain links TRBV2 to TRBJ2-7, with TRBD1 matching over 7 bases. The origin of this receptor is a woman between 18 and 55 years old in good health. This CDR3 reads CASKYLRDSTYEQYF. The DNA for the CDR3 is TGTGCCAGCAAATACCTCCGGGACAGCACCTACGAGCAGTACTTC.